The T cell receptor beta chain described here comes from a study of T-cell reconstitution after alpha-beta-depleted transplantation in children. This CDR3 has 15 residues. Germline CDR1 and CDR2: SNHLY and FYNNEI. Trimming pared 3 bases from V and 0 bases from J, leaving 9 bases between. Construction of the TCRbeta library involved unique molecular identifiers. TCRdb reanalysed the PCR reads using MiXCR and keeps one entry per CDR3 protein. The data show some 640,000 distinct CDR3 sequences, roughly 15% seen once. The sample was PBMCs from the stem cell graft donor, taken from the stem cell graft. The TCR sequence derives from a human donor who donated a stem cell graft to a child with acute myeloid leukemia. The rearrangement uses TRBV2 and TRBJ1-5; no clear D. CDR3 in DNA: TGTGCCAGCAGTGATCAAGGGCTTAGCAATCAGCCCCAGCATTTT. Amino acid sequence: CASSDQGLSNQPQHF.